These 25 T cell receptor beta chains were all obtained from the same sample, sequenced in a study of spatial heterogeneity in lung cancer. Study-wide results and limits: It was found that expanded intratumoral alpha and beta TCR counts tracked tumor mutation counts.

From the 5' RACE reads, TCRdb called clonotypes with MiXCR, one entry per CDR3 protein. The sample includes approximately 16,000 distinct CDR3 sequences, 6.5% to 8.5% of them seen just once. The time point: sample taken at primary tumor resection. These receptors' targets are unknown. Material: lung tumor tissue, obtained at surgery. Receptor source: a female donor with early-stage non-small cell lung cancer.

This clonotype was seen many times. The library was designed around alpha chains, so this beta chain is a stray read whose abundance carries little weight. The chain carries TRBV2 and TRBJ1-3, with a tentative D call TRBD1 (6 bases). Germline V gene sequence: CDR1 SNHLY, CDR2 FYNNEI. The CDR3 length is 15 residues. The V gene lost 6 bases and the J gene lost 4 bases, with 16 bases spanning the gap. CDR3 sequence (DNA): TGTGCCAGCAGCGCTACAGGGCCCCACGGAAACACCATATATTTT. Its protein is CASSATGPHGNTIYF.

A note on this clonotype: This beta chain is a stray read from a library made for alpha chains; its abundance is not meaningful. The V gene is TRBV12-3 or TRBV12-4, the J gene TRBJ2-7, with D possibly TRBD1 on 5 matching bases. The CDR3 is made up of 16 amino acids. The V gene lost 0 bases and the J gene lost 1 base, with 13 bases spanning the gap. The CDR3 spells CASSLAPGHMSYEQYF. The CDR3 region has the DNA TGTGCCAGCAGTTTAGCGCCAGGACACATGTCCTACGAGCAGTACTTC.

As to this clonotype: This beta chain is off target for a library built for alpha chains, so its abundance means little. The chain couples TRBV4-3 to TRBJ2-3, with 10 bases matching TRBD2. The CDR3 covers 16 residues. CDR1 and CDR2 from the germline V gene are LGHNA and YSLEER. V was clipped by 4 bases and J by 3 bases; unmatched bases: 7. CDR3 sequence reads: CASSLEAGGHTDTQYF. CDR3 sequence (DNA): TGCGCCAGCAGCCTTGAAGCGGGGGGGCATACAGATACGCAGTATTTT.

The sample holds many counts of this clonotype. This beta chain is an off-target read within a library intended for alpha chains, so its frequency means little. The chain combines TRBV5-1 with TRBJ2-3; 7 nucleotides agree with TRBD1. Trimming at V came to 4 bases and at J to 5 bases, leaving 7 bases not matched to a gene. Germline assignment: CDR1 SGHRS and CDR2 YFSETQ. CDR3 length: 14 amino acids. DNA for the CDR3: TGCGCCAGCAGCCCACAGGGGCGAGAAGATACGCAGTATTTT. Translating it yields CASSPQGREDTQYF.

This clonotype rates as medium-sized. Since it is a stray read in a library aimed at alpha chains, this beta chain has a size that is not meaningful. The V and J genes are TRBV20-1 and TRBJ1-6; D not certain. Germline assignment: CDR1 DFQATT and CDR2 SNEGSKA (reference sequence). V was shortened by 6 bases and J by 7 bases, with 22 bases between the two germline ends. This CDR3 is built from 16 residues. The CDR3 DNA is TGCAGTGCACTTCGGGCAGCCCACCCCGGCAATTCACCCCTCCACTTT. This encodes CSALRAAHPGNSPLHF.

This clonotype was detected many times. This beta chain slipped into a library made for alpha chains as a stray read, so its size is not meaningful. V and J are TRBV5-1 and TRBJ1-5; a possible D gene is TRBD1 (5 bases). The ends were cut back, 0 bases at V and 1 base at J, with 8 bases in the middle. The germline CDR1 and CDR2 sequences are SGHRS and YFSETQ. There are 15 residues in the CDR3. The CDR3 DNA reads TGCGCCAGCAGCTTGGGGGGCGACAGCAATCAGCCCCAGCATTTT. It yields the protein CASSLGGDSNQPQHF.

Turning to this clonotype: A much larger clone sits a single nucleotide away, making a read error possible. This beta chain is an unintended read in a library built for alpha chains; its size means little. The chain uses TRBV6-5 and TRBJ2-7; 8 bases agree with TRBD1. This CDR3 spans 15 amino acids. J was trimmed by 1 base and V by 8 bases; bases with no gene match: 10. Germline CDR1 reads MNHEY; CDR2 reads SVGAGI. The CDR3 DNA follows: TGTGCCAGCTGTATTACCGGGACAGGATCCTACGAGCAGTACTTC. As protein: CASCITGTGSYEQYF.

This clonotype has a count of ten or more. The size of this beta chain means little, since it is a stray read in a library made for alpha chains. The CDR3 region is CAISESQGPPQNIQYF. The CDR3 bases are TGTGCCATCAGTGAGTCTCAGGGCCCCCCCCAAAACATTCAGTACTTC. This chain joins TRBV10-3 and TRBJ2-4; weak D call: TRBD1 (5 bases). Germline CDR1 ENHRY, CDR2 SYGVKD. The germline V and J ends were trimmed by 0 bases and 5 bases, with 14 bases remaining between them. The CDR3 consists of 16 residues.

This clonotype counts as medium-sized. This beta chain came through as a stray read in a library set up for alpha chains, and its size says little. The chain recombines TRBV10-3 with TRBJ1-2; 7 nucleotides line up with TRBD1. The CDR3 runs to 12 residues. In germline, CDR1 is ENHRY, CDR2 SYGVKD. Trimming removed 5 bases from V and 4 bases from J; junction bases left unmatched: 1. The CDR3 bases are TGTGCCATCAGTCGACAGGGCTATGGCTACACCTTC. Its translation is CAISRQGYGYTF.

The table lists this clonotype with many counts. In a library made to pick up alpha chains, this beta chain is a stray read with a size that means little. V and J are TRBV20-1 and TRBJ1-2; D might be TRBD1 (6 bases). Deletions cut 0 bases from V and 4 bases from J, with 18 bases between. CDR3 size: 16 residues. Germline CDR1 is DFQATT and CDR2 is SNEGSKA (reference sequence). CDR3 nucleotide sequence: TGCAGTGCTAGAGATAGTCGCAGGGGAGAGGCCTATGGCTACACCTTC. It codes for CSARDSRRGEAYGYTF.

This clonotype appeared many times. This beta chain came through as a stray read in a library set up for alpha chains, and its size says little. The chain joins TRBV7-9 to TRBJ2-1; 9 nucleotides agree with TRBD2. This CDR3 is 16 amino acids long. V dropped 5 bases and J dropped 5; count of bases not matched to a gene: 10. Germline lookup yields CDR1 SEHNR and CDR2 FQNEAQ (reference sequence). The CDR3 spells CASSSRAGGNNNEQFF. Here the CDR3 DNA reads TGTGCCAGCAGCAGCCGAGCGGGGGGTAACAACAATGAGCAGTTCTTC. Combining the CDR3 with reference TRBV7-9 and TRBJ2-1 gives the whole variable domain DTGVSQNPRHKITKRGQNVTFRCDPISEHNRLYWYRQTLGQGPEFLTYFQNEAQLEKSRLLSDRFSAERPKGSFSTLEIQRTEQGDSAMYLCASSSRAGGNNNEQFFGPGTRLTVL.

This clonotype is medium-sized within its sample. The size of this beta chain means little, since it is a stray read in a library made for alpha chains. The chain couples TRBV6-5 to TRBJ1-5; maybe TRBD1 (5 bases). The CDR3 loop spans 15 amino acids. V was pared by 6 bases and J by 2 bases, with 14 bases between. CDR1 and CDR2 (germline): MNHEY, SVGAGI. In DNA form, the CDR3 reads TGTGCCAGCAGCCCTACCCAGGGAGGCAATCAGCCCCAGCATTTT. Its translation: CASSPTQGGNQPQHF.

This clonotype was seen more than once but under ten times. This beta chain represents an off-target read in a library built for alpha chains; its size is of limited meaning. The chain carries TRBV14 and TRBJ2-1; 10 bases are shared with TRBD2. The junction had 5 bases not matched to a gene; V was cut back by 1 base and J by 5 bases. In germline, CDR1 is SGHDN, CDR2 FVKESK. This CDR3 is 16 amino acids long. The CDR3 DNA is TGTGCCAGCAGCCAAGGTAAACTAGCGGGGAACAATGAGCAGTTCTTC. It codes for CASSQGKLAGNNEQFF.

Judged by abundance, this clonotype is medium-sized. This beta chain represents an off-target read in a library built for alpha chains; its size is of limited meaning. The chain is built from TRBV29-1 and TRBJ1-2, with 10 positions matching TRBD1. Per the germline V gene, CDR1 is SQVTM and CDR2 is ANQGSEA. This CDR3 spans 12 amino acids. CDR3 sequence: CTILGTGEGYTF. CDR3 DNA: TGCACCATCCTCGGGACAGGGGAAGGCTACACCTTC.

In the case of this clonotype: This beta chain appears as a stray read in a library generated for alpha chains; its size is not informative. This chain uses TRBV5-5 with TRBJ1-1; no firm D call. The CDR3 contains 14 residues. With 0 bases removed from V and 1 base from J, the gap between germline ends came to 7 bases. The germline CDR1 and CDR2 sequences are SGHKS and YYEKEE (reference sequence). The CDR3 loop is CASSLEFGNTEAFF. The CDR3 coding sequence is TGTGCCAGCAGCTTGGAGTTCGGGAACACTGAAGCTTTCTTT.

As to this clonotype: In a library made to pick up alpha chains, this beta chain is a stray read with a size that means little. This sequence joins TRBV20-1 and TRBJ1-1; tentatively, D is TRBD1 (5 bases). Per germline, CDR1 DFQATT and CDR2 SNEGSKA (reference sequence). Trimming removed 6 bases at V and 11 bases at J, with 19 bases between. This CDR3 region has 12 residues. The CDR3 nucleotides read TGCAGTGCAGTCGATCAGGGAGTGGGGGCTTTCTTT. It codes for CSAVDQGVGAFF.

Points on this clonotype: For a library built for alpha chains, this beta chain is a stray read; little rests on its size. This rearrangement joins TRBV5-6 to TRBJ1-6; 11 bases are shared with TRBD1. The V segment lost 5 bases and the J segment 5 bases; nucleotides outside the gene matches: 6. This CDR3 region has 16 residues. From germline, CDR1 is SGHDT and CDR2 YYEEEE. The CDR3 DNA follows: TGTGCCAGCAGTCGGGACAGGGGGTCGGATAATTCACCCCTCCACTTT. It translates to CASSRDRGSDNSPLHF.

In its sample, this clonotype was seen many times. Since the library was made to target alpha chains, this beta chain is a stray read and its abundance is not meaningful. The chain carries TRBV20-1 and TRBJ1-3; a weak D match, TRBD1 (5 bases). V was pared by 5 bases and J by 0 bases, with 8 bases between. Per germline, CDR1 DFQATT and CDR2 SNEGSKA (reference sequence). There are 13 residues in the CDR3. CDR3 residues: CSAVRGSGNTIYF. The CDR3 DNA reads TGCAGTGCTGTGAGGGGCTCTGGAAACACCATATATTTT.

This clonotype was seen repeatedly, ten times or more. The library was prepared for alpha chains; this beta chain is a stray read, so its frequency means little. The CDR3 spells CASGTHTGELFF. The CDR3, as DNA: TGTGCCAGCGGGACGCACACCGGGGAGCTGTTTTTT. V and J are TRBV7-2 and TRBJ2-2, with D perhaps matching TRBD1 or TRBD2 (5 bases each). Germline assignment: CDR1 SGHTA and CDR2 FQGNSA. The V end lost 8 bases, the J end lost 3 bases, and 7 bases lay between the germline ends. The CDR3 is made up of 12 amino acids.

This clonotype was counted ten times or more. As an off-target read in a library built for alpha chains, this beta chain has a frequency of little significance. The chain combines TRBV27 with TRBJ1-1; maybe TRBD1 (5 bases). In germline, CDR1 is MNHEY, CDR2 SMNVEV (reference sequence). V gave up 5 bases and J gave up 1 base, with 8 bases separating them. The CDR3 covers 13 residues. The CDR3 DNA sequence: TGTGCCAGCAGTAGGGGCCGGAACACTGAAGCTTTCTTT. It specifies CASSRGRNTEAFF.

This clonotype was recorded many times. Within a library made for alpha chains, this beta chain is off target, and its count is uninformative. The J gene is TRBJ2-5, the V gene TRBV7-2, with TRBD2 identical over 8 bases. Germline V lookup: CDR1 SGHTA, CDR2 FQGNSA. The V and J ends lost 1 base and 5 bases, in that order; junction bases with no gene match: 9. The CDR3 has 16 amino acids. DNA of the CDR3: TGTGCCAGCAGCTTAGAATGGCGGGGGGCCCGGGAGACCCAGTACTTC. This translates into CASSLEWRGARETQYF.

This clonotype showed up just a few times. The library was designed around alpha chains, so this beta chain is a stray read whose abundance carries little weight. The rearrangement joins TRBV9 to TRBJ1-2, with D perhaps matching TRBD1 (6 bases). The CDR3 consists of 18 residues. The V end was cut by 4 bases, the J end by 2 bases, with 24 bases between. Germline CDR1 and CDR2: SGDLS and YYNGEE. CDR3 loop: CASSHPIAPDGTNYGYTF. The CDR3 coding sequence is TGTGCCAGCAGCCACCCAATAGCCCCCGACGGGACAAACTATGGCTACACCTTC.

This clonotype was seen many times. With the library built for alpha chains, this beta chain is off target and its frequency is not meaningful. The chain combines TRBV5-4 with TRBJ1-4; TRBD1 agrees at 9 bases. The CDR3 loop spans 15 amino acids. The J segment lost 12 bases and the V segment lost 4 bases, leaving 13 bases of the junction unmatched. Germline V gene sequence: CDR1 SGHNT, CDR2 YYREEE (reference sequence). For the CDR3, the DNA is TGTGCCAGCAGCCCCAGGACAGGGGATGGGATACAACTGTTTTTT. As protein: CASSPRTGDGIQLFF.

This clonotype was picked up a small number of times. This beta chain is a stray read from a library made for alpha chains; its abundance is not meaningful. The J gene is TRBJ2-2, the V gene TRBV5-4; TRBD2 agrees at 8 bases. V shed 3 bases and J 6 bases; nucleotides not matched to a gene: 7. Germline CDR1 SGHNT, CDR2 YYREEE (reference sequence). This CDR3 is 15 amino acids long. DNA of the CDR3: TGTGCCAGCAGCTCCGGGACTAGTTTTTCCGGGGAGCTGTTTTTT. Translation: CASSSGTSFSGELFF.

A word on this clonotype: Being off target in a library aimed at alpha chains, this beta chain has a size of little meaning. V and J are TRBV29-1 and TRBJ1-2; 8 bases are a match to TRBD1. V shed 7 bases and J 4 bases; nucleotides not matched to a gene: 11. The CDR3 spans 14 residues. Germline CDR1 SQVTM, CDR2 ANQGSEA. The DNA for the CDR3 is TGCAGCGCTGCGTCCGGGACAGGTAGCTATGGCTACACCTTC. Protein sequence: CSAASGTGSYGYTF.